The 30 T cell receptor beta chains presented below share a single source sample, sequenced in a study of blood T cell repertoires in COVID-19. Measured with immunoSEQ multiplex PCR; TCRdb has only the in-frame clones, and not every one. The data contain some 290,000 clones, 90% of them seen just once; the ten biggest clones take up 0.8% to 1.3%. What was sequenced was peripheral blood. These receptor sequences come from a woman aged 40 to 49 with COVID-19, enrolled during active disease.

The chain's CDR3 is CASSSGQGNYGYTF. CDR3 DNA sequence: TGTGCCAGCAGCTCCGGACAGGGGAACTATGGCTACACCTTC. The V call is TRBV7-9, the J call TRBJ1-2; TRBD1 matches 9 bases. After removal of 4 bases from V and 2 bases from J, the junction contained 2 bases not matched to a gene. The CDR3 covers 14 residues. Germline V gene data show CDR1 as SEHNR and CDR2 as FQNEAQ (reference sequence).

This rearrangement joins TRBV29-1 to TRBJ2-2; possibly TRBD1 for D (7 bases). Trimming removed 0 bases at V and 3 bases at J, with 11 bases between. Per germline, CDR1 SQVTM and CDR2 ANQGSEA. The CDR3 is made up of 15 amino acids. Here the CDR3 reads CSVEDGRGDTGELFF. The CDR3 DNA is TGCAGCGTTGAAGATGGCAGGGGGGACACCGGGGAGCTGTTTTTT.

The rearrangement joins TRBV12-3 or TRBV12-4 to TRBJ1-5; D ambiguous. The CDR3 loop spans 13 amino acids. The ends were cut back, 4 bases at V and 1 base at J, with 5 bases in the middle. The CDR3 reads CASSWASNQPQHF. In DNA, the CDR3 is TGTGCCAGCAGTTGGGCAAGCAATCAGCCCCAGCATTTT.

CDR3 in DNA: TGCGCCAGCAGCCGGACAGGGGGCGTAGCAACTAATGAAAAACTGTTTTTT. This encodes CASSRTGGVATNEKLFF. The V and J genes are TRBV5-1 and TRBJ1-4; 11 bases map to TRBD1. The length of the CDR3 is 17 residues. V trimming: 4 bases; J trimming: 0 bases; junction bases outside the gene matches: 5. CDR1 and CDR2 from the germline V gene are SGHRS and YFSETQ. The full variable domain, completed using reference TRBV5-1 and TRBJ1-4, is KAGVTQTPRYLIKTRGQQVTLSCSPISGHRSVSWYQQTPGQGLQFLFEYFSETQRNKGNFPGRFSGRQFSNSRSEMNVSTLELGDSALYLCASSRTGGVATNEKLFFGSGTQLSVL.

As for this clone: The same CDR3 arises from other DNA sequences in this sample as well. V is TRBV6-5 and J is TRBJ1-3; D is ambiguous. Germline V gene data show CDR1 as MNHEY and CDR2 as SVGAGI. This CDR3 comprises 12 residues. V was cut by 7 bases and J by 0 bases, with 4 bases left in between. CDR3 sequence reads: CASTSSGNTIYF. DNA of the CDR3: TGTGCCAGCACGAGCTCTGGAAACACCATATATTTT.

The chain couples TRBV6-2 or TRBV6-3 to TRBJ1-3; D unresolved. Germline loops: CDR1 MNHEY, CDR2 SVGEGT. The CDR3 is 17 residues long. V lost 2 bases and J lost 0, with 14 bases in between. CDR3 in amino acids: CASSYPASASSGNTIYF. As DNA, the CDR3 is TGTGCCAGCAGTTACCCGGCGTCAGCGAGCTCTGGAAACACCATATATTTT.

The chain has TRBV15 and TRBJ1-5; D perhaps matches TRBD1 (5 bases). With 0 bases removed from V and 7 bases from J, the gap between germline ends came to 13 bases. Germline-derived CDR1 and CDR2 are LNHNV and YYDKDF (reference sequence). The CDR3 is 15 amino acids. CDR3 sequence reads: CATSRDPGIRQPQHF. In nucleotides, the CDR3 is TGTGCCACCAGCAGAGATCCAGGGATTAGACAGCCCCAGCATTTT.

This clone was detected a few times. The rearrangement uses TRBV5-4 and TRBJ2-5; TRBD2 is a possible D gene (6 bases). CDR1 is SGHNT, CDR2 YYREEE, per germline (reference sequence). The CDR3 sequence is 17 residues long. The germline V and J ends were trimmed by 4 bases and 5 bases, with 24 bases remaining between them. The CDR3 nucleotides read TGTGCCAGCAGCCACCTGGGTGGCGGGAAATTACGCGAGACCCAGTACTTC. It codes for CASSHLGGGKLRETQYF.

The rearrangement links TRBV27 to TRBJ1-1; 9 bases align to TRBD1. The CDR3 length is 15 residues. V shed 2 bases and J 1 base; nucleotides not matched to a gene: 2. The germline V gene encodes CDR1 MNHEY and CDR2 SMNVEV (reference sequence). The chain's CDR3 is CASSLTGGRNTEAFF. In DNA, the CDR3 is TGTGCCAGCAGTTTAACAGGGGGCAGGAACACTGAAGCTTTCTTT.

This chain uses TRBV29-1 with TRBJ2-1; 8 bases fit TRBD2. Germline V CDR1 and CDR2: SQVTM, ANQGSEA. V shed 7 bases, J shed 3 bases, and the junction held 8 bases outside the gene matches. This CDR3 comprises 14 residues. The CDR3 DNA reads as TGCAGCGCCCCACGCGCGGGGGGCTACAATGAGCAGTTCTTC. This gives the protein CSAPRAGGYNEQFF.

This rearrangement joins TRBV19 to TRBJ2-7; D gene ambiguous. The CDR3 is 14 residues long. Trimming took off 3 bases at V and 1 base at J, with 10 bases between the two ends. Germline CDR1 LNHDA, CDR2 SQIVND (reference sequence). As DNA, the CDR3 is TGTGCCAGTAGTATTGAGCCCGGGTCCTACGAGCAGTACTTC. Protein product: CASSIEPGSYEQYF.

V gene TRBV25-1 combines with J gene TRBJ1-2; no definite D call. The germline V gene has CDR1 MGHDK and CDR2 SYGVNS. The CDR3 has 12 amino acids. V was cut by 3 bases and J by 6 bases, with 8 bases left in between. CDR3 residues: CASSDVGDGYTF. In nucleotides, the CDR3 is TGTGCCAGCAGTGATGTGGGAGATGGCTACACCTTC.

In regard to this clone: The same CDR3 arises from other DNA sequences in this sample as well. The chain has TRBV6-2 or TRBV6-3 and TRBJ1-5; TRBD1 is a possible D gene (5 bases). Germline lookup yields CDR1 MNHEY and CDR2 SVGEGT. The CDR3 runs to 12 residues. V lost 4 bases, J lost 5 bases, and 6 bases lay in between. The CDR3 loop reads CASSSGDQPQHF. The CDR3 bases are TGTGCCAGCAGTTCGGGGGATCAGCCCCAGCATTTT.

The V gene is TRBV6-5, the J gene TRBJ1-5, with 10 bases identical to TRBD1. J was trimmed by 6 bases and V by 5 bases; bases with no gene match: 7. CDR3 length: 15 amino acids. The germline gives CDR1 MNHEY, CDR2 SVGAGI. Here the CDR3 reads CASSRDRGASQPQHF. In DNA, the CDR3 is TGTGCCAGCAGTCGGGACAGGGGAGCGAGTCAGCCCCAGCATTTT.

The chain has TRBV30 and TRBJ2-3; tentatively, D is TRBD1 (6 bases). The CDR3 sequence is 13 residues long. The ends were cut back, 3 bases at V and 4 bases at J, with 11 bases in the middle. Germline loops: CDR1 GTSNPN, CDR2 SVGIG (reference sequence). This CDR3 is CAWRGDTSDTQYF. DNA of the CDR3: TGTGCCTGGAGGGGGGACACATCAGATACGCAGTATTTT.

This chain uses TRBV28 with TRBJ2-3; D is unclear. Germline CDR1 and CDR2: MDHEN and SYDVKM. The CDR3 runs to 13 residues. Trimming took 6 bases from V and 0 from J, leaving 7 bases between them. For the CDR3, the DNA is TGTGCCAGCAGCCCTCTTAGCACAGATACGCAGTATTTT. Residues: CASSPLSTDTQYF.

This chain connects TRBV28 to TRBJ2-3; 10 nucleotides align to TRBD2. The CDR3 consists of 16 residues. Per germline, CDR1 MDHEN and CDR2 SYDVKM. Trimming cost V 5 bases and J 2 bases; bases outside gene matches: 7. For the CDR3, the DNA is TGTGCCAGCAGTCTCAGACTAGCGGGTTACACAGATACGCAGTATTTT. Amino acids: CASSLRLAGYTDTQYF.

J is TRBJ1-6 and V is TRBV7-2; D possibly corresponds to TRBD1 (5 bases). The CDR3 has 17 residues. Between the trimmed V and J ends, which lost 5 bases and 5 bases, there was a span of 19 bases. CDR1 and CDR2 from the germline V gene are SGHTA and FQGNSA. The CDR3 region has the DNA TGTGCCAGCAGCCTCATGGCCCGAGGACAAGATAATTCACCCCTCCACTTT. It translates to CASSLMARGQDNSPLHF.

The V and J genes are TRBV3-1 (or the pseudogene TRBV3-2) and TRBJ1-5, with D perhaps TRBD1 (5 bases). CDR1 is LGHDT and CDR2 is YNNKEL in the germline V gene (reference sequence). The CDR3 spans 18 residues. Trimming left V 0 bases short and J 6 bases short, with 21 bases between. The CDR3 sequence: CASSQDYHRLKKGQPQHF. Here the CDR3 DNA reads TGTGCCAGCAGCCAAGATTATCACAGGCTGAAAAAGGGTCAGCCCCAGCATTTT.

The CDR3 here is CASSPERYEQYF. The DNA of the CDR3 is TGTGCCAGCAGCCCCGAGAGGTACGAGCAGTACTTC. The rearrangement joins TRBV7-8 to TRBJ2-7, with D unclear. Germline V gene data show CDR1 as SGHVS and CDR2 as FQNEAQ. With 5 bases removed from V and 4 bases from J, the gap between germline ends came to 9 bases. This CDR3 has 12 residues.

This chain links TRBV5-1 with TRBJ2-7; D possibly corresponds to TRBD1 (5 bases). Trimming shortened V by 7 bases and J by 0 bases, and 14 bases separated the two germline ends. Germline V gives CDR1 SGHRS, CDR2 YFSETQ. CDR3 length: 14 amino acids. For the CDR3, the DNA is TGCGCCAGCGGCAGACAGCCTCCCTCCTACGAGCAGTACTTC. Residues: CASGRQPPSYEQYF.

This chain's CDR3 is CATSDTSGGASPGELFF. The CDR3 region has the DNA TGTGCCACCAGTGATACTAGCGGGGGGGCCTCACCCGGGGAGCTGTTTTTT. V is TRBV24-1 and J is TRBJ2-2; TRBD2 matches 13 bases. Germline V gene lookup returns CDR1 KGHDR and CDR2 SFDVKD. CDR3 size: 17 residues. J gave up 6 bases and V 3 bases, and 6 bases lay outside the gene matches.

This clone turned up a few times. For the CDR3, the DNA is TGTGCCAGCCGGGACAGGGGGCGGTTTGGCTACACCTTC. Translation: CASRDRGRFGYTF. This chain joins TRBV27 and TRBJ1-2; 12 bases are a match to TRBD1. Germline CDR1 is MNHEY and CDR2 is SMNVEV (reference sequence). V lost 8 bases, J lost 7 bases, and 5 bases stayed unmatched. The CDR3 length is 13 residues.

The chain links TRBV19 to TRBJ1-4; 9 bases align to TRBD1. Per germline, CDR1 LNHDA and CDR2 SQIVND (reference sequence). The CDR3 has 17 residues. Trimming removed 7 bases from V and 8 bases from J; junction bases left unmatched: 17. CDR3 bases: TGTGCCAGTACCCCGCACAGGGGGCTTGAGAGAAACGAAAAACTGTTTTTT. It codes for CASTPHRGLERNEKLFF.

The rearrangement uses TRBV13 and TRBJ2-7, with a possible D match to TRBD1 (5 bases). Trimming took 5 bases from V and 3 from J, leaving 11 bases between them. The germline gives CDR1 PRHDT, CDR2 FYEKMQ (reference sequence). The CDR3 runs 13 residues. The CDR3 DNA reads TGTGCCAGCAGCGCCTCCCAGGGCTACGAGCAGTACTTC. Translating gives CASSASQGYEQYF.

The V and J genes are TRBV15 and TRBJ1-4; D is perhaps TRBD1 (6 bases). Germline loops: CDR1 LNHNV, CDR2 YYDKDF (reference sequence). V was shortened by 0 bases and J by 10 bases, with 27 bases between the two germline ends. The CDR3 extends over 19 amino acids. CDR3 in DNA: TGTGCCACCAGCAGAGACCCCGACAGGATGACACTCGGACGGGGAAAACTGTTTTTT. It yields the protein CATSRDPDRMTLGRGKLFF.

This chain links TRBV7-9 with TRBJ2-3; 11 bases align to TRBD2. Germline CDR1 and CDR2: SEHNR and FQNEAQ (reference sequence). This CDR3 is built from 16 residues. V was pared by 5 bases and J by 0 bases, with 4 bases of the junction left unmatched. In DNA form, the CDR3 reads TGTGCCAGCAGCCCGCGGACTAGCGGGAGCACAGATACGCAGTATTTT. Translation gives CASSPRTSGSTDTQYF. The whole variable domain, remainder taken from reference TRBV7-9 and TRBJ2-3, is DTGVSQNPRHKITKRGQNVTFRCDPISEHNRLYWYRQTLGQGPEFLTYFQNEAQLEKSRLLSDRFSAERPKGSFSTLEIQRTEQGDSAMYLCASSPRTSGSTDTQYFGPGTRLTVL.

Here the CDR3 reads CASSWTHSNSYEQYF. CDR3 sequence (DNA): TGTGCCAGCAGCTGGACACATTCGAACTCCTACGAGCAGTACTTC. J is TRBJ2-7 and V is TRBV6-2 or TRBV6-3, with D perhaps TRBD1 (5 bases). This CDR3 has 15 amino acids. Germline V CDR1 and CDR2: MNHEY, SVGEGT. The V end was cut by 6 bases, the J end by 0 bases, with 15 bases between.

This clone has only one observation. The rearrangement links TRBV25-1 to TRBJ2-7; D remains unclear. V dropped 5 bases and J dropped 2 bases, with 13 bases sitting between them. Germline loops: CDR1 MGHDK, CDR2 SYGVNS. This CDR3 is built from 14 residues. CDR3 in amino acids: CASSSPAVPYEQYF. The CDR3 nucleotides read TGTGCCAGCAGTTCTCCCGCGGTCCCCTACGAGCAGTACTTC.

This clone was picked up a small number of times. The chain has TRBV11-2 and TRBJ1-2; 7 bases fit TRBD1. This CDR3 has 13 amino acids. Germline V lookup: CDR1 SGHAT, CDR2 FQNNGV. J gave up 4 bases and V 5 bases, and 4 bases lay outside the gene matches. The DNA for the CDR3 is TGTGCCAGCAGCGTTGGGACAGTCTATGGCTACACCTTC. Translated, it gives CASSVGTVYGYTF.